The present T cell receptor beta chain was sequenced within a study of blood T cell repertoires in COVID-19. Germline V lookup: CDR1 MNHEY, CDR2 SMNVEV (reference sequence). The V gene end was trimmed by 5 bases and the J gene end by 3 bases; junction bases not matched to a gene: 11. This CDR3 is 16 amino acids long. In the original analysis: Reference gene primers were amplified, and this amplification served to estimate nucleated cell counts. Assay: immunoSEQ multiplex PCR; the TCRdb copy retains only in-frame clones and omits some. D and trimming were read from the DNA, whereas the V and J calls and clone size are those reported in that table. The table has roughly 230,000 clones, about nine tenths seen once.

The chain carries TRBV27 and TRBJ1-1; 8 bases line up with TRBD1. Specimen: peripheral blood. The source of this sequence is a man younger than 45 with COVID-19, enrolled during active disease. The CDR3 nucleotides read TGTGCCAGCAGTGACGAACAGGGGGTAGGGTACACTGAAGCTTTCTTT. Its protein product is CASSDEQGVGYTEAFF.